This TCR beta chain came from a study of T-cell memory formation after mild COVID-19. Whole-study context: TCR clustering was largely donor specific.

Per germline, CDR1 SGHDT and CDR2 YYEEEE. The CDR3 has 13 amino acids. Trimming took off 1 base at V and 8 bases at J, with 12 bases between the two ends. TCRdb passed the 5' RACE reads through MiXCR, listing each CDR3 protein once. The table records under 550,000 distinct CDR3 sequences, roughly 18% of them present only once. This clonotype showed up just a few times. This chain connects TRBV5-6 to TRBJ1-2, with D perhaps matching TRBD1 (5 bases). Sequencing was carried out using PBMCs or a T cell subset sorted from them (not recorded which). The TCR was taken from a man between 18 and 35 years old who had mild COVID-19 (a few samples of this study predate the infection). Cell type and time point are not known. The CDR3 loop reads CASSLWPGEGYTF. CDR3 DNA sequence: TGTGCCAGCAGCTTGTGGCCGGGGGAGGGCTACACCTTC.